These 14 T cell receptor beta chains were all obtained from the same sample, sequenced in a study of cytomegalovirus exposure and HLA in healthy donors. Use of 60 Vbeta and 13 Jbeta primers characterized the PCR. Repertoires were generated with immunoSEQ multiplex PCR, while TCRdb's copy carries only in-frame clones and drops some. The sample holds under 170,000 clones; 55% to 70% are singletons and the top ten take approximately 7%. Sequenced input: PBMCs. These receptors were collected from a woman aged 60-70 years in good health and CMV-seropositive.

The V call is TRBV7-6, the J call TRBJ2-5; D is uncertain. The assigned J gene may be wrong: the sequence end matches TRBJ2-7 better. CDR3 length: 15 amino acids. Germline V gene data show CDR1 as SGHVS and CDR2 as FNYEAQ. The chain's CDR3 is CASSLEASASYEQYF. CDR3 DNA: TGTGCCAGCAGCTTAGAGGCGAGCGCCTCCTACGAGCAGTACTTC.

This clone was recorded only once. The V call is TRBV29-1, the J call TRBJ1-1; the D gene is possibly TRBD1 (6 bases). CDR1 is SQVTM, CDR2 ANQGSEA, per germline. This CDR3 spans 14 amino acids. Trimming removed 4 bases at V and 1 base at J, with 13 bases between. The CDR3 nucleotides are TGCAGCGTTGCCACAGGGTTGGAGAACACTGAAGCTTTCTTT. As protein: CSVATGLENTEAFF.

The rearrangement links TRBV7-6 to TRBJ1-1; D not certain. Germline assignment: CDR1 SGHVS and CDR2 FNYEAQ. The CDR3 runs to 14 residues. V was shortened by 3 bases and J by 0 bases, with 8 bases between the two germline ends. The CDR3 region is CASSLEEVNTEAFF. The DNA for the CDR3 is TGTGCCAGCAGCTTGGAGGAGGTGAACACTGAAGCTTTCTTT. The variable domain in full, with the rest retrieved from reference TRBV7-6 and TRBJ1-1, is GAGVSQSPRYKVTKRGQDVALRCDPISGHVSLYWYRQALGQGPEFLTYFNYEAQQDKSGLPNDRFSAERPEGSISTLTIQRTEQRDSAMYRCASSLEEVNTEAFFGQGTRLTVV.

As regards this clone: One end of the junction is discordant with germline, which a read error may explain. This chain joins TRBV28 and TRBJ2-7, with 8 bases fitting TRBD2. The CDR3 length is 13 residues. Germline CDR1 MDHEN, CDR2 SYDVKM. Here the CDR3 reads CASNLAGLGEQYF. In DNA form, the CDR3 reads TGTGCCAGCAATTTAGCGGGACTTGGCGAGCAGTACTTC.

This clone has only a few counts. The genes are TRBV7-2 and TRBJ1-5; 10 bases are shared with TRBD1. Germline V gene sequence: CDR1 SGHTA, CDR2 FQGNSA. This CDR3 has 15 amino acids. J gave up 6 bases and V 1 base, and 3 bases lay outside the gene matches. The CDR3 DNA follows: TGTGCCAGCAGCTTAGTCGGGACAGGGGCTCAGCCCCAGCATTTT. Protein sequence: CASSLVGTGAQPQHF.

This chain joins TRBV28 and TRBJ1-2, with TRBD1 identical over 7 bases. The J segment lost 3 bases and the V segment lost 4 bases, leaving 8 bases of the junction unmatched. The CDR3 totals 15 residues. Germline assignment: CDR1 MDHEN and CDR2 SYDVKM. This CDR3 reads CASSSQIRGDYGYTF. The CDR3 DNA reads as TGTGCCAGCAGTTCACAGATCAGGGGGGACTATGGCTACACCTTC.

This chain uses TRBV7-9 with TRBJ2-3; tentatively, D is TRBD2 (5 bases). CDR1 and CDR2 (germline): SEHNR, FQNEAQ (reference sequence). CDR3 length: 13 amino acids. V lost 8 bases and J 3 bases, leaving 12 bases between the germline ends. The CDR3 nucleotides are TGTGCCAGCCTAGCCCCCGTGACAGATACGCAGTATTTT. This encodes CASLAPVTDTQYF.

This sequence joins TRBV27 and TRBJ2-5; TRBD2 matches 10 bases. With the DNA end fitting TRBJ2-7 better, the J assignment may be wrong. Germline V CDR1 and CDR2: MNHEY, SMNVEV (reference sequence). The CDR3 is 16 amino acids. Written as DNA, the CDR3 is TGTGCCAGCAGTGAGGAGGCGGGACTAGCGATATACGAGCAGTACTTC. Its protein product is CASSEEAGLAIYEQYF.

This sequence joins TRBV27 and TRBJ2-1; 8 bases agree with TRBD2. V trimming: 9 bases; J trimming: 8 bases; junction bases outside the gene matches: 12. CDR1 MNHEY and CDR2 SMNVEV come from the germline V gene (reference sequence). The CDR3 covers 14 residues. The CDR3 nucleotides are TGTGCCAGTGGGCCCTTTGCGGGAGGATATGAGCAGTTCTTC. Its translation: CASGPFAGGYEQFF.

The genes are TRBV5-1 and TRBJ2-7; 7 positions match TRBD2. The length of the CDR3 is 14 residues. Trimming cost V 0 bases and J 5 bases; bases outside gene matches: 5. CDR1 is SGHRS and CDR2 is YFSETQ in the germline V gene. CDR3 residues: CASSLDAGANEQYF. The CDR3 DNA is TGCGCCAGCAGCTTGGACGCGGGAGCTAACGAGCAGTACTTC. Combining the CDR3 with reference TRBV5-1 and TRBJ2-7 gives the whole variable domain KAGVTQTPRYLIKTRGQQVTLSCSPISGHRSVSWYQQTPGQGLQFLFEYFSETQRNKGNFPGRFSGRQFSNSRSEMNVSTLELGDSALYLCASSLDAGANEQYFGPGTRLTVT.

The chain has TRBV6-6 and TRBJ1-1, with a tentative D call TRBD1 (5 bases). This CDR3 comprises 13 residues. In germline, CDR1 is MNHNY, CDR2 SVGAGI (reference sequence). V lost 6 bases and J 3 bases, leaving 11 bases between the germline ends. The CDR3 DNA follows: TGTGCCAGCAGAGCAGGGCGGCACACTGAAGCTTTCTTT. This sequence encodes CASRAGRHTEAFF.

This chain joins TRBV10-3 and TRBJ1-2, with 9 nucleotides matching TRBD1. The V gene's germline CDR1 is ENHRY and CDR2 SYGVKD. The CDR3 sequence is 14 residues long. Trimming cost V 7 bases and J 1 base; bases outside gene matches: 4. CDR3 coding DNA: TGTGCCATCAAGGGACAGGGTGATAACTATGGCTACACCTTC. It yields the protein CAIKGQGDNYGYTF.

The chain has TRBV10-1 and TRBJ2-1; the match to TRBD2 covers 8 bases. The length of the CDR3 is 15 residues. The ends lost 4 bases at V and 0 bases at J; junction bases unmatched: 2. The germline gives CDR1 WNHNN, CDR2 SYGVQD (reference sequence). The CDR3 DNA is TGCGCCAGCAGTGGAAGCGGGAGCTCCTACAATGAGCAGTTCTTC. Translation: CASSGSGSSYNEQFF.

This rearrangement joins TRBV11-2 to TRBJ2-7; D is perhaps TRBD1 (5 bases). Trimming removed 0 bases from V and 6 bases from J, with 15 bases in between. Per the germline V gene, CDR1 is SGHAT and CDR2 is FQNNGV. This CDR3 has 15 residues. CDR3 DNA sequence: TGTGCCAGCAGCTTAGATCTTGGCAGGGTTGGCGAGCAGTACTTC. Amino acids: CASSLDLGRVGEQYF.